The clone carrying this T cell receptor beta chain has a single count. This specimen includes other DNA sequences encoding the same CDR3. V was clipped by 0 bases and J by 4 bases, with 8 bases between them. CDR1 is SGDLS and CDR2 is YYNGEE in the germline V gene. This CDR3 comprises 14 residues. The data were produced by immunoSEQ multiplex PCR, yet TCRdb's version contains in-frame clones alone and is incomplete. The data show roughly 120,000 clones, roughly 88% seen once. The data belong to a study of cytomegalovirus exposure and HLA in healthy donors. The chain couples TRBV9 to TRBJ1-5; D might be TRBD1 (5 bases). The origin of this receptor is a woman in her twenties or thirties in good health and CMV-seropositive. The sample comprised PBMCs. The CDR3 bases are TGTGCCAGCAGCGTAGGTTCAGGGAATCAGCCCCAGCATTTT. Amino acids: CASSVGSGNQPQHF.